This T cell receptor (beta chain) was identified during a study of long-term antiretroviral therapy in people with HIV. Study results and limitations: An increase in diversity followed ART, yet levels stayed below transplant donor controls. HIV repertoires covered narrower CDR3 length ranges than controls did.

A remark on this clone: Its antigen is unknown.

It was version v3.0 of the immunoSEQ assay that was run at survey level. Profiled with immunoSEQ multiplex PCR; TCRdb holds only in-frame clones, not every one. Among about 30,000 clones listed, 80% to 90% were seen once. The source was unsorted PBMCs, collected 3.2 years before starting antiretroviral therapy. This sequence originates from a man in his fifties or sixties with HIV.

CDR3: CASSLGADSYNEQFF. In DNA form, the CDR3 reads TGTGCCAGCAGCTTAGGAGCCGACTCCTACAATGAGCAGTTCTTC. The V gene is TRBV7-2, the J gene TRBJ2-1; no reliable D call. The ends were cut back, 1 base at V and 0 bases at J, with 7 bases in the middle. CDR3 length: 15 amino acids. CDR1 and CDR2 (germline): SGHTA, FQGNSA.